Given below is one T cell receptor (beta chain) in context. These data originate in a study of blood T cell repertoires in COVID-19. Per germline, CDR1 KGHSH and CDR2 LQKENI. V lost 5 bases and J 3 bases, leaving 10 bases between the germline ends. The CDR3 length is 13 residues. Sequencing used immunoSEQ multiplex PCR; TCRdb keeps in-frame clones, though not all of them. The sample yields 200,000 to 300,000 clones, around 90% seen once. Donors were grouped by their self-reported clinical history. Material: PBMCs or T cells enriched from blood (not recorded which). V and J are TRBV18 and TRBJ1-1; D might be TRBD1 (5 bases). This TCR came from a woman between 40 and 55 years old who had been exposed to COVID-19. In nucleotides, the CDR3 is TGTGCCAGCTCAGAGGACAAATACACTGAAGCTTTCTTT. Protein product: CASSEDKYTEAFF.